Presented here are 13 T cell receptor beta chains from one specimen sequenced in a study of blood T cell repertoires in COVID-19 (dated by TCRdb to the early 2020s). Libraries were made using the immunoSEQ multiplex PCR assay. Sourced from immuneACCESS, this table was stored by TCRdb with only in-frame sequences that have V and J called. A share of the clones is absent; for the studies checked, an unresolved V gene accounts for under half, and the remainder has no known explanation. Recorded for this sample are 81,000 or so clones; around four fifths of them occurred a single time. The top ten clonotypes cover about 13% of the sample. Sequenced sample: peripheral blood. Receptors originate from a human donor in a cohort sampled during active COVID-19.

The V and J genes are TRBV5-1 and TRBJ1-2; D is ambiguous. Germline V lookup: CDR1 SGHRS, CDR2 YFSETQ. This CDR3 is 14 amino acids long. Deletions cut 2 bases from V and 4 bases from J, with 12 bases between. The CDR3 loop is CASSFNEGVYGYTF. DNA of the CDR3: TGCGCCAGCAGCTTTAACGAGGGCGTCTATGGCTACACCTTC.

The chain couples TRBV19 to TRBJ2-3; 8 positions match TRBD1. Germline loops: CDR1 LNHDA, CDR2 SQIVND (reference sequence). After removal of 9 bases from V and 8 bases from J, the junction contained 10 bases not matched to a gene. This CDR3 has 13 amino acids. CDR3 region: CASRTGSDITQYF. CDR3 coding DNA: TGTGCCAGCCGGACAGGGTCAGATATTACGCAGTATTTT. The full variable domain, completed using reference TRBV19 and TRBJ2-3, is DGGITQSPKYLFRKEGQNVTLSCEQNLNHDAMYWYRQDPGQGLRLIYYSQIVNDFQKGDIAEGYSVSREKKESFPLTVTSAQKNPTAFYLCASRTGSDITQYFGPGTRLTVL.

The chain links TRBV29-1 to TRBJ2-1; D possibly corresponds to TRBD2 (7 bases). CDR1 is SQVTM and CDR2 is ANQGSEA in the germline V gene. The CDR3 is 14 residues long. Trimming removed 6 bases at V and 4 bases at J, with 16 bases between. The CDR3 loop is CSVGGTLLYNEQFF. The CDR3 DNA reads TGCAGCGTGGGGGGGACACTGCTATACAATGAGCAGTTCTTC.

The chain employs TRBV19 and TRBJ1-2, with 9 bases aligning to TRBD1. Trimming at V came to 4 bases and at J to 4 bases, leaving 1 base not matched to a gene. This CDR3 has 13 residues. Per the germline V gene, CDR1 is LNHDA and CDR2 is SQIVND (reference sequence). Here the CDR3 DNA reads TGTGCCAGTAGTACGGGACAGGGCTATGGCTACACCTTC. This encodes CASSTGQGYGYTF.

The V and J genes are TRBV6-2 or TRBV6-3 and TRBJ1-1; perhaps TRBD1 as D (5 bases). V was cut by 2 bases and J by 4 bases, with 23 bases left in between. The CDR3 sequence is 18 residues long. Germline V gives CDR1 MNHEY, CDR2 SVGEGT. CDR3 in amino acids: CASSYGAGRGSLGTEAFF. The CDR3 nucleotides read TGTGCCAGCAGTTACGGGGCAGGTAGAGGTTCGTTAGGCACTGAAGCTTTCTTT.

The J gene is TRBJ1-2, the V gene TRBV7-2; 7 bases match TRBD1. The germline gives CDR1 SGHTA, CDR2 FQGNSA. The V and J ends lost 3 bases and 2 bases, in that order; junction bases with no gene match: 0. This CDR3 has 13 amino acids. The CDR3 DNA reads as TGTGCCAGCAGCTTGGGACAGAACTATGGCTACACCTTC. Its protein product is CASSLGQNYGYTF.

The chain carries TRBV5-1 and TRBJ2-5; TRBD2 aligns across 8 bases. This CDR3 is 14 amino acids long. Unmatched junction bases numbered 7, after V lost 4 bases and J lost 5 bases. The V gene's germline CDR1 is SGHRS and CDR2 YFSETQ. The CDR3 is CASSAGGLLETQYF. The CDR3 DNA is TGCGCCAGCAGCGCGGGAGGCTTGTTGGAGACCCAGTACTTC.

V usage is TRBV5-1 and J usage is TRBJ1-2; D might be TRBD1 (6 bases). Trimming stripped 1 base from V and 4 bases from J, with 14 bases between. CDR1 SGHRS and CDR2 YFSETQ come from the germline V gene. The CDR3 has 15 amino acids. The CDR3 sequence: CASSLWGGRSYGYTF. The CDR3 DNA sequence: TGCGCCAGCAGCTTGTGGGGGGGGCGAAGCTATGGCTACACCTTC.

The chain uses TRBV7-9 and TRBJ1-1; D gene uncertain. In germline, CDR1 is SEHNR, CDR2 FQNEAQ (reference sequence). This CDR3 region has 15 residues. V lost 0 bases and J 0 bases, leaving 8 bases between the germline ends. CDR3 sequence reads: CASSLAGSLNTEAFF. As DNA, the CDR3 is TGTGCCAGCAGCTTAGCTGGTAGTCTGAACACTGAAGCTTTCTTT.

The chain recombines TRBV14 with TRBJ1-1; perhaps TRBD1 as D (5 bases). This CDR3 contains 13 residues. The germline V gene has CDR1 SGHDN and CDR2 FVKESK. The V end lost 3 bases, the J end lost 5 bases, and 10 bases lay between the germline ends. In nucleotides, the CDR3 is TGTGCCAGCAGCCAGGCAGGGATAACTGAAGCTTTCTTT. Translated: CASSQAGITEAFF.

V usage is TRBV9 and J usage is TRBJ2-1; 7 bases line up with TRBD2. Looked up from germline, CDR1 is SGDLS and CDR2 is YYNGEE. The CDR3 sequence is 15 residues long. The J segment lost 0 bases and the V segment lost 0 bases, leaving 0 bases of the junction unmatched. The DNA of the CDR3 is TGTGCCAGCAGCGTAGGCGGGGGCTCCTACAATGAGCAGTTCTTC. Translated, it gives CASSVGGGSYNEQFF.

V is TRBV12-3 or TRBV12-4 and J is TRBJ1-2; a possible D gene is TRBD1 (5 bases). This CDR3 comprises 12 residues. Between the trimmed V and J ends, which lost 10 bases and 7 bases, there was a span of 16 bases. DNA for the CDR3: TGTGCCACCCTAAAAGGGGACTCTGGCTACACCTTC. This sequence encodes CATLKGDSGYTF.

The chain is built from TRBV11-1 and TRBJ1-3; no firm D call. Germline-derived CDR1 and CDR2 are SGHAT and FQDESV (reference sequence). The CDR3 has 15 residues. Trimming cost V 2 bases and J 2 bases, with 10 bases left between them. The CDR3 protein is CASSLSRVPGNTIYF. The CDR3 nucleotides are TGTGCCAGCAGCTTATCGCGAGTTCCTGGAAACACCATATATTTT.